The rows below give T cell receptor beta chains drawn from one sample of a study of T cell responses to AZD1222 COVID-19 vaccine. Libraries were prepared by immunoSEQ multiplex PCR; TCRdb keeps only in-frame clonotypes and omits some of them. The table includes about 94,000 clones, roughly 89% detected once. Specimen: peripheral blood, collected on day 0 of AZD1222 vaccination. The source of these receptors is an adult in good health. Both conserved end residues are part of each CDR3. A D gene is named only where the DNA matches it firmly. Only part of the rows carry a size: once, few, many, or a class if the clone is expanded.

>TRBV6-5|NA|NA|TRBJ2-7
TGTGCCAGCGGGACTTCCTACGAGCAGTACTTC
CASGTSYEQYF
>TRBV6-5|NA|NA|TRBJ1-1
TGTGCCACTCGAGGGGCGAACACTGAAGCTTTCTTT
CATRGANTEAFF
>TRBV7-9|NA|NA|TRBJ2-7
TGTGCCTCCAAGGCGGGGTCCGGCGAGCAGTACTTC
CASKAGSGEQYF
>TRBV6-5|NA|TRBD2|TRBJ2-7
TGTGCCAGCAGTTACTCGGGAGGGAATCCGGGCTACGAGCAGTACTTC
CASSYSGGNPGYEQYF
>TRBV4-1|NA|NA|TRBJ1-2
TGCGCCAGCAGCCAAATACCTAGGGATGGCTACACCTTC
CASSQIPRDGYTF
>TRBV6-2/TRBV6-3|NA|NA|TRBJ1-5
TGTGCCAGCAGTCGCCTGGGGGGGGCGGATCAGCCCCAGCATTTT
CASSRLGGADQPQHF
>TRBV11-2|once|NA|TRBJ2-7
TGTGCCAGCAGCTTAGGGAGAATCTACGAGCAGTACTTC
CASSLGRIYEQYF
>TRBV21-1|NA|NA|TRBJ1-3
TGTGCCAGCAGCACCCCTGGGGAGCGCCACTCTGGAAACACCATATATTTT
CASSTPGERHSGNTIYF
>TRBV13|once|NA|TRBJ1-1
TGTGCCAGCAGCTCCGGGGGACCTGAAGCTTTCTTT
CASSSGGPEAFF
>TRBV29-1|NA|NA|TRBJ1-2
TGCAGCGTCGGGGGGCAGGGAGATTATGGCTACACCTTC
CSVGGQGDYGYTF
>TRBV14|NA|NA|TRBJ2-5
TGTGCCAGCAGCCTCCAGATGAAGGAGACCCAGTACTTC
CASSLQMKETQYF
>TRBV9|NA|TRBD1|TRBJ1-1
TGTGCCAGCAGCGTCCAGACAGGGCGCACTGAAGCTTTCTTT
CASSVQTGRTEAFF
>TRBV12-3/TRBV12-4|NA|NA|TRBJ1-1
TGTGCCAGCAGTTTAGAGGGCAGGGGAGGAGCTTTCTTT
CASSLEGRGGAFF
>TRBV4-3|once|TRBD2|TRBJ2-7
TGCGCCAGCAGCCACACTAGCGGGGGATACGAGCAGTACTTC
CASSHTSGGYEQYF
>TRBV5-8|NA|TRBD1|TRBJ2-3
TGTGCCAGCAGCTTGGGGTTTGGACAGGACACAGATACGCAGTATTTT
CASSLGFGQDTDTQYF
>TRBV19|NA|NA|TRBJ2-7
TGTGCCAGTAGTCGTCCGGGTCCGTACGAGCAGTACTTC
CASSRPGPYEQYF
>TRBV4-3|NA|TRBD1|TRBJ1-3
TGCGCCAGCAGCCAAGACCCGGGACAGGGAGTCACCATATATTTT
CASSQDPGQGVTIYF
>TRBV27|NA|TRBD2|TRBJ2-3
TGTGCCAGCAGTGCGGAAGCGGGGGGTAGGAGAAATACGCAGTATTTT
CASSAEAGGRRNTQYF
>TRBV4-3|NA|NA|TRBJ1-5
TGCGCCAGCAGCCAATTCCGGGAAAGCAATCAGCCCCAGCATTTT
CASSQFRESNQPQHF
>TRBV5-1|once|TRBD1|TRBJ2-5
TGCGCCAGCAGCCAGGGGACAGGGGGAGAAGAGACCCAGTACTTC
CASSQGTGGEETQYF
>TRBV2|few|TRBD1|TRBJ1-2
TGTGCCAGAACCAGGACAGGGAGTAACTATGGCTACACCTTC
CARTRTGSNYGYTF
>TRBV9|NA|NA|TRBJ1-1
TGTGCCAGCAGCGGGCAGGAGGCGGCGGTCACTGAAGCTTTCTTT
CASSGQEAAVTEAFF